These T cell receptor beta chains were read from a single sample in a study of shared clonotypes between healthy human individuals. Method: immunoSEQ multiplex PCR; TCRdb's copy keeps in-frame clones and lacks some. The sample shows roughly 700,000 clones, around 74% of them seen only once. The sample comprised memory CD4+ T cells sorted from blood. These receptor sequences come from a woman aged 25 to 39 in good health. Each CDR3 is given with its conserved first and last residue. The D gene is left open where the match is weak. Part of the rows lack a size; the others show once, few, many or a class for expanded clones.

j_call	d_call	clone_size	v_call	cdr3_aa	cdr3_nt
TRBJ2-3	NA	NA	TRBV11-3	CASRVPDTQYF	TGTGCCAGCCGAGTTCCAGATACGCAGTATTTT
TRBJ2-1	NA	NA	TRBV5-1	CASSIGAATYNEQFF	TGCGCCAGCAGTATCGGGGCGGCCACCTACAATGAGCAGTTCTTC
TRBJ1-2	NA	few	TRBV28	CASSWRDTGYTF	TGTGCCAGCAGTTGGAGGGATACTGGCTACACCTTC
TRBJ1-3	NA	NA	TRBV9	CASSVGGSFVSGNTIYF	TGTGCCAGCAGCGTAGGGGGCAGTTTCGTCTCTGGAAACACCATATATTTT
TRBJ2-7	NA	NA	TRBV5-1	CASSLAVRLGADYEQYF	TGCGCCAGCAGCTTGGCGGTACGACTAGGGGCGGACTACGAGCAGTACTTC
TRBJ2-2	NA	NA	TRBV28	CASSFRILGGTGGELFF	TGTGCCAGCAGTTTTCGGATACTCGGAGGGACGGGCGGGGAGCTGTTTTTT
TRBJ1-3	NA	NA	TRBV18	CASSPQDPTGNTIYF	TGTGCCAGCTCACCCCAGGACCCGACGGGAAACACCATATATTTT
TRBJ1-1	NA	NA	TRBV7-2	CASSLAPGPGAEAFF	TGTGCCAGCAGCTTAGCGCCGGGACCTGGGGCTGAAGCTTTCTTT
TRBJ2-2	TRBD1	NA	TRBV19	CASSEGTANTGELFF	TGTGCCAGTAGCGAAGGGACAGCCAACACCGGGGAGCTGTTTTTT
TRBJ2-7	NA	many	TRBV4-2	CASSQVGRNTYEQYF	TGTGCCAGCAGCCAAGTTGGACGGAACACCTACGAGCAGTACTTC
TRBJ2-2	NA	NA	TRBV6-5	CASSYLGENTGELFF	TGTGCCAGCAGTTACCTCGGGGAGAACACCGGGGAGCTGTTTTTT
TRBJ2-3	NA	once	TRBV5-1	CASSTGGQSTDTQYF	TGCGCCAGCAGCACTGGAGGCCAATCCACAGATACGCAGTATTTT
TRBJ2-1	TRBD1	NA	TRBV18	CASSPELGQGHEQFF	TGTGCCAGCTCACCAGAACTCGGACAGGGACATGAGCAGTTCTTC